This is a list of T cell receptor beta chains from one sample in a study of blood T cells in healthy people across ages. Using its own MiXCR run on the 5' RACE reads, TCRdb lists one record per CDR3 protein. The sample records hundreds of thousands of distinct CDR3 sequences, around 20% being singletons. Sample: blood. The receptors stem from a man aged 65-85 years in good health. Both conserved end residues are part of each CDR3. Each record gives: V gene, CDR3 protein.

TRBV5-1 CASSLGRTSGNNEQFF
TRBV20-1 CSARTGPPQETQYF
TRBV3-1 CASSPGGGDNEQFF
TRBV20-1 CSATTVRGRADEQYF
TRBV18 CASSPRGIHNEQFF
TRBV27 CAGSLRFSYEQYF
TRBV7-3 CASNSTGQGFRDNEQFF
TRBV20-1 CSARDPKGGNTIYF
TRBV28 CASSLFPAGEEKLFF
TRBV25-1 CASSDHSSGNYNERFF
TRBV5-5 CASSLAAGQQFF
TRBV12-3/TRBV12-4 CASSLRIDRAFEQYF
TRBV19 CASGPRENTEAFF
TRBV20-1 CSAPSSGGYNEQFF
TRBV2 CASSERSQDQPQHF
TRBV5-1 CASSTMSGVQETQYF
TRBV2 CASSSSGTMVHEQFF
TRBV20-1 CSARVHGQGRETQYF
TRBV27 CASSRTSPNEQFF
TRBV7-9 CASSQLAGTTDTQYF
TRBV7-2 CASSDSGGREQPQHF
TRBV7-9 CASSPNLEGPRGKNIQYF
TRBV27 CASSPILSPYNEQFF
TRBV29-1 CSVDPGAGEQFF
TRBV5-1 CASSLGDREIYEQYF
TRBV7-2 CASSPGTSADTQYF
TRBV25-1 CASEGGISYEQYF
TRBV7-2 CASSLGTGVAKNIQYF
TRBV5-1 CASRGLAGDTQYF
TRBV29-1 CSVDSSGRVNEQFF
TRBV28 CASSLTSGAQYF
TRBV12-3/TRBV12-4 CASCRSRVGNEQFF
TRBV4-3 CASSQDQAGPSYEQYF